Each of the 10 T cell receptor beta chains below was sequenced from the same sample in a study of CD8 T cells in ankylosing spondylitis (dated by TCRdb to 2016 to 2017). Library method: 5' RACE. Sequenced on an Illumina HiSeq 2500. Using fastp trimming at Q25 and MiXCR clonotype assembly, TCRdb reanalyzed the public sequencing data and kept in-frame beta chains. All rows with the same CDR3 protein become a single entry with the most common DNA and genes. Here the sample has roughly 240,000 distinct CDR3 sequences; 32% occur a single time. Of the sample, about 4.2% is held by the ten largest clones. Sequenced input: blood, either unsorted or a sorted T cell fraction (not recorded which). Every receptor here comes from a male donor with ankylosing spondylitis or in good health (not recorded which).

V is TRBV20-1 and J is TRBJ2-1; 7 bases match TRBD2. CDR1 is DFQATT and CDR2 is SNEGSKA in the germline V gene (reference sequence). The V gene end was trimmed by 6 bases and the J gene end by 1 base; junction bases not matched to a gene: 12. The CDR3 consists of 16 residues. The CDR3 loop is CSARDYRSPSYNEQFF. The CDR3 nucleotides are TGCAGTGCCCGGGACTACCGGAGTCCTTCCTACAATGAGCAGTTCTTC.

The V and J genes are TRBV7-9 and TRBJ2-7; 10 nucleotides match TRBD2. Germline assignment: CDR1 SEHNR and CDR2 FQNEAQ (reference sequence). Trimming removed 5 bases from V and 3 bases from J; junction bases left unmatched: 7. The CDR3 sequence is 15 residues long. The CDR3 spells CASSLTAGGLYEQYF. The CDR3 DNA reads as TGTGCCAGCAGCCTTACAGCGGGGGGGCTCTACGAGCAGTACTTC.

V usage is TRBV15 and J usage is TRBJ2-7; D ambiguous. Trimming removed 6 bases at V and 7 bases at J, with 10 bases between. The CDR3 has 11 residues. The germline gives CDR1 LNHNV, CDR2 YYDKDF (reference sequence). The DNA of the CDR3 is TGTGCCACCAGTCCCCCTCGGGAGCAGTACTTC. Its translation: CATSPPREQYF.

This clonotype was seen a handful of times. J is TRBJ1-1 and V is TRBV20-1; D is ambiguous. Germline CDR1 and CDR2: DFQATT and SNEGSKA (reference sequence). The CDR3 is 15 residues long. Trimming removed 6 bases at V and 0 bases at J, with 17 bases between. CDR3 in amino acids: CSAPSGGAMNTEAFF. CDR3 bases: TGCAGTGCCCCGAGTGGCGGAGCCATGAACACTGAAGCTTTCTTT.

This chain links TRBV12-3 or TRBV12-4 with TRBJ2-7, with D possibly being TRBD1 (6 bases). V lost 1 base to trimming and J lost 5 bases, with 12 bases between them. This CDR3 region has 14 residues. The chain's CDR3 is CASSLGTGSHEQYF. The DNA for the CDR3 is TGTGCCAGCAGTTTAGGTACAGGGTCCCACGAGCAGTACTTC.

The rearrangement links TRBV7-9 to TRBJ2-5; D is possibly TRBD2 (7 bases). The CDR3 extends over 17 amino acids. CDR1 and CDR2 (germline): SEHNR, FQNEAQ (reference sequence). The V and J ends lost 0 bases and 5 bases respectively, with 19 bases between them. The CDR3 protein is CASSLAGGLAKMETQYF. Written as DNA, the CDR3 is TGTGCCAGCAGCTTAGCGGGGGGGCTAGCCAAGATGGAGACCCAGTACTTC.

This clonotype was seen more than once but under ten times. The V gene is TRBV15, the J gene TRBJ2-3, with D possibly being TRBD2 (6 bases). Germline CDR1 LNHNV, CDR2 YYDKDF (reference sequence). The CDR3 loop spans 13 amino acids. V was pared by 0 bases and J by 8 bases, with 9 bases between. In nucleotides, the CDR3 is TGTGCCACCAGCAGAGATGGGGGAGGTACGCAGTATTTT. Its translation: CATSRDGGGTQYF.

This clonotype was recorded a few times. V gene TRBV20-1 combines with J gene TRBJ2-7; 9 positions match TRBD1. V gave up 4 bases and J gave up 3 bases; unmatched junction bases: 7. CDR1 and CDR2 (germline): DFQATT, SNEGSKA (reference sequence). The length of the CDR3 is 14 residues. CDR3 region: CSATEGQGIYEQYF. CDR3 DNA: TGCAGTGCTACCGAGGGACAGGGAATCTACGAGCAGTACTTC.

This clonotype was found a few times. The CDR3 nucleotides are TGTGCCAGCAGCTTAGCGGACAGGGTTCAGTACTTC. As protein: CASSLADRVQYF. The chain is built from TRBV7-2 and TRBJ2-7; 8 bases are shared with TRBD1. The CDR3 sequence is 12 residues long. Trimming took 0 bases from V and 10 from J; bases not matched to a gene: 2. CDR1 is SGHTA, CDR2 FQGNSA, per germline.

The chain uses TRBV20-1 and TRBJ1-1; TRBD1 might be the D (5 bases). CDR3 size: 14 residues. V gave up 0 bases and J gave up 4 bases, with 12 bases separating them. Germline assignment: CDR1 DFQATT and CDR2 SNEGSKA (reference sequence). The DNA of the CDR3 is TGCAGTGCTAGAGATAAGGGGAAAGGCACTGAAGCTTTCTTT. Translation: CSARDKGKGTEAFF.